A selection of T cell receptor beta chains follows, all from one sample in a study of T cells after yellow fever vaccination. TCRdb passed the 5' RACE reads through MiXCR, listing each CDR3 protein once. The data contain approximately 550,000 distinct CDR3 sequences, less than 20% of them singletons. The sequencing used PBMCs, collected 15 days after the yellow fever booster vaccination. These receptors were taken from a man aged 25 to 40 who received the YFV17D yellow fever vaccine. Each CDR3 is given with its conserved first and last residue. D genes are given only for firm matches. Size values are once, few and many counts, or a class for expanded clones, and some rows have none.

TRBV7-2,TRBJ1-4,-,-,15,TGTGCCAGCAGCTCCCTGGGGAGCCTAGGTGAAAAACTGTTTTTT,CASSSLGSLGEKLFF
TRBV6-1,TRBJ2-7,TRBD2,-,13,TGTGCCACCCAACTAGCGGGTGTTTACGAGCAGTACTTC,CATQLAGVYEQYF
TRBV29-1,TRBJ1-1,-,few,14,TGCAGCGCGGATCGGGCAGGGGTCGGCACTGAAGCTTTCTTT,CSADRAGVGTEAFF
TRBV11-1,TRBJ2-2,-,few,15,TGTGCCAGCAGCTTAAAGGGGACCAACACCGGGGAGCTGTTTTTT,CASSLKGTNTGELFF
TRBV10-3,TRBJ2-1,-,few,11,TGTGCCATCAAAGAGGATACTGAGCAGTTCTTC,CAIKEDTEQFF
TRBV9,TRBJ2-7,-,few,15,TGTGCCAGCAGCGTAGATACAGGCCCCCTCTACGAGCAGTACTTC,CASSVDTGPLYEQYF
TRBV29-1,TRBJ2-7,-,few,11,TGCAGCGTTCAAATAGCCTACGAGCAGTACTTC,CSVQIAYEQYF
TRBV10-3,TRBJ1-5,-,few,14,TGTGCCATCGGGGCAGACGGGAGCAATCAGCCCCAGCATTTT,CAIGADGSNQPQHF
TRBV29-1,TRBJ1-1,-,few,10,TGCAGCGTTGGTGGGACTGAAGCTTTCTTT,CSVGGTEAFF
TRBV29-1,TRBJ2-1,TRBD2,few,17,TGCAGCGTTGAAGATCTTTCGGGACTAGCGGGAGGGGATGAGCAGTTCTTC,CSVEDLSGLAGGDEQFF
TRBV28,TRBJ2-1,-,-,14,TGTGCCACCGGGGGAGGGGGGATCCCAAAGGAGCAGTTCTTC,CATGGGGIPKEQFF
TRBV27,TRBJ2-1,TRBD2,few,12,TGTGCCACCCTAGGACTAGCGGGAGGTCGGTTCTTC,CATLGLAGGRFF
TRBV24-1,TRBJ2-5,-,-,17,TGTGCCACCAGTGATCCCCTCACGGACGGACCCCAAGAGACCCAGTACTTC,CATSDPLTDGPQETQYF
TRBV9,TRBJ2-5,-,-,14,TGTGCCAGCAGCGCTGGACAGCCTGGAGAGACCCAGTACTTC,CASSAGQPGETQYF
TRBV27,TRBJ1-5,-,-,14,TGTGCCAGCAGTTTCTGGCCACGGGGTCAGCCCCAGCATTTT,CASSFWPRGQPQHF
TRBV19,TRBJ2-2,TRBD1,-,16,TGTGCCAGTAACCTAGAGGGACAGGGTGACACCGGGGAGCTGTTTTTT,CASNLEGQGDTGELFF
TRBV6-5,TRBJ1-2,TRBD1,-,14,TGTGCCAGCATTAAGACAGGGGGCATCTATGGCTACACCTTC,CASIKTGGIYGYTF
TRBV7-2,TRBJ2-1,-,few,14,TGTGCCAGCAGCTTGACTTGGTTCATGGATGAGCAGTTCTTC,CASSLTWFMDEQFF
TRBV6-2/TRBV6-3,TRBJ2-2,TRBD1,-,16,TGTGCCAGCGGCTCCGGGACAGGGTCAGGCACCGGGGAGCTGTTTTTT,CASGSGTGSGTGELFF
TRBV20-1,TRBJ2-1,TRBD1,-,16,TGCAGTGCTAGACAGACGGACAGGATTAACCACAATGAGCAGTTCTTC,CSARQTDRINHNEQFF
TRBV6-5,TRBJ2-3,-,few,14,TGTGCCAGCAGTTACCAAGGACGTTCAGATACGCAGTATTTT,CASSYQGRSDTQYF
TRBV5-1,TRBJ2-7,TRBD2,few,21,TGCGCCAGCAGCTGGGAGCATCTGTCTAGCGGGATTTGGCCCCCAACCTACGAGCAGTACTTC,CASSWEHLSSGIWPPTYEQYF
TRBV20-1,TRBJ2-7,TRBD1,few,14,TGCAGTGCTAGGCTGGACAGGGGAGCCTACGAGCAGTACTTC,CSARLDRGAYEQYF
TRBV6-6,TRBJ2-2,-,-,13,TGTGCCAGCAGGCAGGGAAGTACCGGGGAGCTGTTTTTT,CASRQGSTGELFF
TRBV6-2/TRBV6-3,TRBJ2-5,TRBD2,-,16,TGTGCCAGCACGGGACGAAGACTAGCGGAGCGGGAGACCCAGTACTTC,CASTGRRLAERETQYF
TRBV20-1,TRBJ1-1,TRBD1,-,13,TGCAGTGCTATTAAGGGGGCGGCCACTGAAGCTTTCTTT,CSAIKGAATEAFF
TRBV7-3,TRBJ2-2,TRBD1,few,16,TGTGCCAGCAGCTTATCTGGGACAGGGGTCTCCGGGGAGCTGTTTTTT,CASSLSGTGVSGELFF
TRBV6-5,TRBJ1-4,-,many,14,TGTGCCAGCAGTTCCCCCCAACAGGGCGAAAAACTGTTTTTT,CASSSPQQGEKLFF
TRBV6-1,TRBJ2-1,TRBD2,-,14,TGTGCCAGCAAGCGGGAGGGAGCCTACAATGAGCAGTTCTTC,CASKREGAYNEQFF
TRBV4-2,TRBJ2-2,TRBD1,-,21,TGTGCCAGCAGCCAACAGACCGGGACAGGGGTACTTTTCGCGAACACCGGGGAGCTGTTTTTT,CASSQQTGTGVLFANTGELFF
TRBV19,TRBJ2-7,-,few,16,TGTGCCAGTAGTAGGGGAGGCAGCCCTACTTACTACGAGCAGTACTTC,CASSRGGSPTYYEQYF
TRBV7-2,TRBJ2-2,TRBD1,few,15,TGTGCCAGCAGCCAAGCCGGGACAGGCACCGGGGAGCTGTTTTTT,CASSQAGTGTGELFF
TRBV20-1,TRBJ2-1,-,-,18,TGCAGTGCTGCCCTCTGGACCGGGGGGCGCGGGTCCTACAATGAGCAGTTCTTC,CSAALWTGGRGSYNEQFF
TRBV14,TRBJ2-2,-,few,18,TGTGCCAGCAGCCAAGATATCAGGACCCCCATATCCCCCCGGGAGCTGTTTTTT,CASSQDIRTPISPRELFF
TRBV5-1,TRBJ2-3,-,once,14,TGCGCCAGCAGCCCTGGAACCGCCGCAGATACGCAGTATTTT,CASSPGTAADTQYF
TRBV20-1,TRBJ2-7,-,few,12,TGCAGTGCTAGAGATGTCGGGGACGAGCAGTACTTC,CSARDVGDEQYF
TRBV29-1,TRBJ2-1,TRBD2,few,14,TGCAGCGTTGTTCGCGGCGGGAGCTACAATGAGCAGTTCTTC,CSVVRGGSYNEQFF
TRBV7-2,TRBJ2-6,-,-,16,TGTGCCAGCAGCTTAGCCTCCACCGCTGGGGCCAACGTCCTGACTTTC,CASSLASTAGANVLTF
TRBV7-2,TRBJ2-5,-,-,11,TGTGCCAGCGGCGACGTAGAGACCCAGTACTTC,CASGDVETQYF
TRBV11-2,TRBJ2-5,-,-,13,TGTGCCAGCAGCCGCCGGGCCGAAGAGACCCAGTACTTC,CASSRRAEETQYF
TRBV5-1,TRBJ2-3,-,few,17,TGCGCCAGCAGGGAGCCCAGTTGGGCTTTTAGCACAGATACGCAGTATTTT,CASREPSWAFSTDTQYF